The subject of this entry is one T cell receptor beta chain. J lost 0 bases, V lost 5 bases, and 3 bases had no gene match. The CDR3 has 15 residues. Germline assignment: CDR1 LGHDT and CDR2 YNNKEL (reference sequence). Clones were sequenced by immunoSEQ multiplex PCR, and TCRdb holds only the in-frame ones, with some missing. This sample carries about 310,000 clones, roughly 91% of them seen once, and the ten largest clones take 1%. This record comes from a study of blood T cell repertoires in COVID-19. The chain employs TRBV3-1 (or the pseudogene TRBV3-2) and TRBJ1-3, with TRBD1 identical over 8 bases. This clonotype originated in a man aged 45-65 years with active or convalescent COVID-19. The specimen sequenced was peripheral blood. CDR3 loop: CASSYGQGSGNTIYF. The CDR3 DNA reads as TGTGCCAGCAGCTATGGACAGGGCTCTGGAAACACCATATATTTT.